This TCR beta chain emerged from a study of blood T cells in healthy people across ages. Study-level information: Capture via template switching afforded approximately one barcoded beta molecule per two T cells.

The sample holds a few counts of this clonotype. Per the germline V gene, CDR1 is LGHNA and CDR2 is YNFKEQ. The CDR3 totals 14 residues. The ends were cut back, 0 bases at V and 11 bases at J, with 14 bases in the middle. A sample-barcoded 5' primer and a J-beta primer mix were used in a second PCR of roughly 6 to 11 cycles. All samples gave at least 2.5 million CDR3-containing paired-end reads. Each CDR3 protein is one row after TCRdb ran MiXCR on the 5' RACE reads. The data show about 680,000 distinct CDR3 sequences, 49% seen once. This clonotype was obtained from a woman in her sixties in good health. V usage is TRBV4-2 and J usage is TRBJ2-1; D is unresolved. Sequencing was performed on blood. The CDR3 loop reads CASSQETARRKQFF. In DNA, the CDR3 is TGTGCCAGCAGCCAAGAAACGGCCCGACGCAAGCAGTTCTTC.